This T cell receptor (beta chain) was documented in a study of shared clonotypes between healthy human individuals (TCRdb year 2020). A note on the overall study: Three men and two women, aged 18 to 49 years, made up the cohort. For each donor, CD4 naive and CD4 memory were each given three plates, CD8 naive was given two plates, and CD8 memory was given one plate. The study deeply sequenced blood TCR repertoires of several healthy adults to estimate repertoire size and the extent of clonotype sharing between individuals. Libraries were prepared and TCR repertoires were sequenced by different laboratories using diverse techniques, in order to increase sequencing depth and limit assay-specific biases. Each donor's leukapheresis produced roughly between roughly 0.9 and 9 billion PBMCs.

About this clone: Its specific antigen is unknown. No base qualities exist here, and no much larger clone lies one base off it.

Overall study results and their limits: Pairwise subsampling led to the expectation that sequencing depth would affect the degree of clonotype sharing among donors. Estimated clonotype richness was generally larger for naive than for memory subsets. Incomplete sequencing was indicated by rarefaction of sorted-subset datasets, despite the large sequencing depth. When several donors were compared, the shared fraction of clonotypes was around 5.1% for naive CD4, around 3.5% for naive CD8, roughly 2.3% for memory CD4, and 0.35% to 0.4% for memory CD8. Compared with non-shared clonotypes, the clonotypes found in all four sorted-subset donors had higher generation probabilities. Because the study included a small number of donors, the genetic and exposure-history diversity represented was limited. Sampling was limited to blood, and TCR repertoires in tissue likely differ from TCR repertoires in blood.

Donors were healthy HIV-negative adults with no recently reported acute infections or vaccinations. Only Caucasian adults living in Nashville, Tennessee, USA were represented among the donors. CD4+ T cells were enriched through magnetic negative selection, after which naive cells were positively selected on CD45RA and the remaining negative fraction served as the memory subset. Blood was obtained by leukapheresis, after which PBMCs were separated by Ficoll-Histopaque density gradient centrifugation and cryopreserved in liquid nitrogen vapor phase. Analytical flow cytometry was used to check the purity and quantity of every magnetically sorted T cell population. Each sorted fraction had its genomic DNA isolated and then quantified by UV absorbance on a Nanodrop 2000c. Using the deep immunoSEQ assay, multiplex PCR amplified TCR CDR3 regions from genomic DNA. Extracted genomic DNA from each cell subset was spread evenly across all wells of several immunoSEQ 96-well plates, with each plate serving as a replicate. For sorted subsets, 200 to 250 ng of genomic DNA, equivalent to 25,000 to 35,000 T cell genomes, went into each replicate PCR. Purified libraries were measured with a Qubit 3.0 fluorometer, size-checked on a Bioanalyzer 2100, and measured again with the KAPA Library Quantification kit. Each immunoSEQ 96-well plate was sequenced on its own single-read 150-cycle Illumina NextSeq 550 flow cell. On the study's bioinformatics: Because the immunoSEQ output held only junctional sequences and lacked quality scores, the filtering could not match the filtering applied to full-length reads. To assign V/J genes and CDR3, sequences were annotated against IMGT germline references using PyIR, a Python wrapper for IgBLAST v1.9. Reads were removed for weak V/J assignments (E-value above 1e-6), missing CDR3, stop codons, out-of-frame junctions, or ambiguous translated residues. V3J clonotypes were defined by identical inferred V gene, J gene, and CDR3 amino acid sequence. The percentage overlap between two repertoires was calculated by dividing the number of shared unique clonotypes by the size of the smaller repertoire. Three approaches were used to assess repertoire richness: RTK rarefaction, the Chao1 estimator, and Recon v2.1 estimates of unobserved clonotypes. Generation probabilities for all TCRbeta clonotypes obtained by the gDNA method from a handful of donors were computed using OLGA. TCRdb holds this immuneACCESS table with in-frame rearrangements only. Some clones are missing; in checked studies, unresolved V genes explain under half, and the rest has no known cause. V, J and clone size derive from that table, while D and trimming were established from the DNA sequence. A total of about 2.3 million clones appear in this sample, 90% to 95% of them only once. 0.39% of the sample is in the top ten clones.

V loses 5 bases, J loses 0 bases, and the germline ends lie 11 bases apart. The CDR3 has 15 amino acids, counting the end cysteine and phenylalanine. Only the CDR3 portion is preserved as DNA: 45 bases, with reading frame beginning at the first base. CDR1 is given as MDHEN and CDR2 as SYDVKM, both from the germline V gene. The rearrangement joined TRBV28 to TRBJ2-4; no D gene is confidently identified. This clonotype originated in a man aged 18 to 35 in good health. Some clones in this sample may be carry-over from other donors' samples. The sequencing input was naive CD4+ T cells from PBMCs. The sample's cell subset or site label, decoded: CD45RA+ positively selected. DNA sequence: TGTGCCAGCAGTCCCCAGGCCCTAGCCAAAAACATTCAGTACTTC. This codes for CASSPQALAKNIQYF.